Following are 17 T cell receptor beta chains from one sample sequenced in a study of T-cell reconstitution after alpha-beta-depleted transplantation in children. Preparation of the TCRbeta library involved a method that used unique molecular identifiers. TCRdb itself ran the PCR reads through MiXCR, one entry per CDR3 protein. The sample has some 500,000 distinct CDR3 sequences, 30% to 35% seen once; the top ten hold roughly 2.5%. The material sequenced was PBMCs from the stem cell graft donor, taken from the stem cell graft. The receptors derive from a human donor who donated a stem cell graft to a child with aplastic anemia.

This sequence joins TRBV20-1 and TRBJ2-2; D unclear. The CDR3 is 13 amino acids. V shed 3 bases and J shed 4 bases, with 9 bases lying between them. In germline, CDR1 is DFQATT, CDR2 SNEGSKA (reference sequence). The CDR3 bases are TGCAGTGCTAGGTCAGGCCCCACCGGGGAGCTGTTTTTT. Protein sequence: CSARSGPTGELFF.

The chain couples TRBV6-2 or TRBV6-3 to TRBJ1-5, with 8 positions matching TRBD1. This CDR3 is 13 amino acids long. Trimming cost V 6 bases and J 6 bases; bases outside gene matches: 4. The germline V gene encodes CDR1 MNHEY and CDR2 SVGEGT. DNA for the CDR3: TGTGCCAGCAGGGGGACAGGTGTTCAGCCCCAGCATTTT. This translates into CASRGTGVQPQHF.

This clonotype has just a few counts. The chain links TRBV29-1 to TRBJ2-7, with D perhaps matching TRBD1 or TRBD2 (6 bases each). The germline V and J ends were trimmed by 5 bases and 2 bases, with 16 bases remaining between them. In germline, CDR1 is SQVTM, CDR2 ANQGSEA. The CDR3 is 14 amino acids. The CDR3 region has the DNA TGCAGCGTTCGTATAGGGGGGTCCGCCTACGAGCAGTACTTC. This encodes CSVRIGGSAYEQYF.

V usage is TRBV6-2 or TRBV6-3 and J usage is TRBJ1-5, with D hard to call. The V and J ends lost 7 bases and 4 bases respectively, with 14 bases between them. Looked up from germline, CDR1 is MNHEY and CDR2 is SVGEGT. The CDR3 has 14 residues. This CDR3 is CASNGNRENQPQHF. Here the CDR3 DNA reads TGTGCCAGCAACGGGAACCGAGAAAATCAGCCCCAGCATTTT.

The chain has TRBV18 and TRBJ2-7; TRBD1 agrees at 9 bases. This CDR3 contains 14 residues. Germline V lookup: CDR1 KGHSH, CDR2 LQKENI. J lost 5 bases, V lost 9 bases, and 11 bases had no gene match. CDR3 coding DNA: TGTGCCAGTACCGAAAATACAGGGGGCAACGAGCAGTACGTC. Translated: CASTENTGGNEQYV.

This clonotype has just a few counts. The gene calls are TRBV5-1 and TRBJ2-3, with 9 bases matching TRBD2. V dropped 5 bases and J dropped 4; count of bases not matched to a gene: 5. The CDR3 is 14 amino acids. Germline V lookup: CDR1 SGHRS, CDR2 YFSETQ. The CDR3 spells CASREREVSDTQYF. DNA for the CDR3: TGCGCCAGCAGGGAGCGGGAGGTATCAGATACGCAGTATTTT. The full variable domain, with the rest looked up from reference TRBV5-1 and TRBJ2-3, is KAGVTQTPRYLIKTRGQQVTLSCSPISGHRSVSWYQQTPGQGLQFLFEYFSETQRNKGNFPGRFSGRQFSNSRSEMNVSTLELGDSALYLCASREREVSDTQYFGPGTRLTVL.

The chain's CDR3 is CASSVGISSYNEQFF. CDR3 sequence (DNA): TGTGCCAGCAGTGTAGGGATTTCCTCCTACAATGAGCAGTTCTTC. The chain employs TRBV6-4 and TRBJ2-1; no clear D gene. The V end lost 4 bases, the J end lost 0 bases, and 10 bases lay between the germline ends. Germline CDR1 MRHNA, CDR2 SNTAGT. CDR3 length: 15 amino acids.

The V and J genes are TRBV10-1 and TRBJ2-2; the match to TRBD2 covers 8 bases. V shed 6 bases and J 4 bases; nucleotides not matched to a gene: 7. The germline V gene encodes CDR1 WNHNN and CDR2 SYGVQD (reference sequence). The CDR3 spans 15 residues. CDR3 in amino acids: CASSPGLVSTGELFF. The CDR3 nucleotides are TGCGCCAGCAGCCCGGGACTAGTAAGCACCGGGGAGCTGTTTTTT.

The chain links TRBV28 to TRBJ1-2, with D possibly TRBD1 on 6 matching bases. The CDR3 loop spans 15 amino acids. The V gene's germline CDR1 is MDHEN and CDR2 SYDVKM. V dropped 5 bases and J dropped 4 bases, with 17 bases sitting between them. CDR3 amino acids: CASSLGGRTPYGYTF. The CDR3 coding sequence is TGTGCCAGCAGTCTAGGGGGAAGAACACCCTATGGCTACACCTTC.

J is TRBJ2-1 and V is TRBV12-3 or TRBV12-4; a weak D match, TRBD1 (6 bases). Trimming shortened V by 4 bases and J by 6 bases, and 13 bases separated the two germline ends. This CDR3 region has 14 residues. For the CDR3, the DNA is TGTGCCAGCAGTTCCGGACAGACCTTCAATGAGCAGTTCTTC. It is translated as CASSSGQTFNEQFF.

The chain recombines TRBV6-5 with TRBJ2-1; D is possibly TRBD1 (6 bases). The CDR3 loop spans 13 amino acids. From germline, CDR1 is MNHEY and CDR2 SVGAGI. V lost 4 bases, J lost 8 bases, and 12 bases lay in between. Here the CDR3 DNA reads TGTGCCAGCAGTTGGACAGTTGGCGATGAGCAGTTCTTC. It codes for CASSWTVGDEQFF.

This clonotype was seen more than once but under ten times. The V call is TRBV20-1, the J call TRBJ1-5, with TRBD1 matching over 11 bases. This CDR3 region has 14 residues. CDR1 DFQATT and CDR2 SNEGSKA come from the germline V gene (reference sequence). V shed 0 bases and J 7 bases; nucleotides not matched to a gene: 2. The CDR3 region has the DNA TGCAGTGCTAGAGACGGGACAGGGGGACAGCCCCAGCATTTT. As protein: CSARDGTGGQPQHF.

The V call is TRBV11-3, the J call TRBJ1-1; TRBD1 might be the D (5 bases). CDR3 length equals 13 residues. V lost 4 bases to trimming and J lost 9 bases, with 15 bases between them. Per germline, CDR1 SGHNT and CDR2 YENEEA. CDR3 nucleotide sequence: TGTGCCAGCAGCTCAAGTCCGGACAATAAAGCTTTCTTT. Its translation is CASSSSPDNKAFF.

This chain connects TRBV6-1 to TRBJ1-3, with TRBD1 as a possible D gene (5 bases). Between the trimmed V and J ends, which lost 6 bases and 1 base, there was a span of 13 bases. CDR3 length: 15 amino acids. Germline V gene sequence: CDR1 MNHNS, CDR2 SASEGT. CDR3 sequence (DNA): TGTGCCAGCAGCCTAGGGGTTTTTTCTGGAAACACCATATATTTT. This sequence encodes CASSLGVFSGNTIYF.

The rearrangement joins TRBV4-2 to TRBJ2-1; 7 bases fit TRBD1. Germline loops: CDR1 LGHNA, CDR2 YNFKEQ. V shed 3 bases and J 7 bases; nucleotides not matched to a gene: 9. CDR3 length: 15 amino acids. CDR3 coding DNA: TGTGCCAGCAGCCAGCAGGGGGTCCTGAGTAATGAGCAGTTCTTC. Residues: CASSQQGVLSNEQFF.

The CDR3: CSVESETPANTGELFF. In DNA, the CDR3 is TGCAGCGTTGAATCGGAGACGCCAGCGAACACCGGGGAGCTGTTTTTT. The chain is built from TRBV29-1 and TRBJ2-2; D gene uncertain. CDR3 length: 16 amino acids. Germline CDR1 is SQVTM and CDR2 is ANQGSEA. V was pared by 2 bases and J by 0 bases, with 13 bases between.

The chain joins TRBV11-2 to TRBJ1-1, with 8 bases aligning to TRBD1. The junction had 12 bases not matched to a gene; V was cut back by 5 bases and J by 1 base. This CDR3 contains 17 residues. Germline CDR1 is SGHAT and CDR2 is FQNNGV. CDR3 bases: TGTGCCAGCAGCGAAACTGGGGCAGGGGGCGCGAACACTGAAGCTTTCTTT. It encodes CASSETGAGGANTEAFF.